This is a list of T cell receptor beta chains from one sample in a study of regulatory T cells in long-lasting Graves disease. One entry per CDR3 protein, called by TCRdb with MiXCR from the multiplex PCR reads. The data contain some 330,000 distinct CDR3 sequences, about an eighth of them singletons. A further study also used this sample, focusing on T cells in Graves' hyperthyroidism and ophthalmopathy.

Sequencing was performed on peripheral blood mononuclear cells (PBMCs), taken at new diagnosis, from a patient treated with antithyroid drugs. These receptors all come from a woman under 30 with Graves disease. Each CDR3 is given with its conserved first and last residue. A D gene is named only where the DNA matches it firmly. Only part of the rows carry a size: once, few, many, or a class if the clone is expanded.

j_call,d_call,v_call,clone_size,cdr3_aa,cdr3_nt
TRBJ2-7,TRBD1,TRBV30,many,CAWSRRTGPTLSYEQYF,TGTGCCTGGAGTAGGAGGACAGGGCCGACCCTTTCCTACGAGCAGTACTTC
TRBJ2-3,.,TRBV11-3,.,CASSTLWDGDTQYF,TGTGCCAGCAGCACTTTATGGGACGGGGATACGCAGTATTTT
TRBJ2-7,.,TRBV7-2,.,CASSSWTLYEQYF,TGTGCCAGCAGCTCCTGGACCCTCTACGAGCAGTACTTC
TRBJ2-1,TRBD2,TRBV20-1,many,CSAAGAAYNEQFF,TGCAGTGCTGCGGGAGCAGCCTACAATGAGCAGTTCTTC
TRBJ1-1,.,TRBV2,many,CASNSRDPKNTEAFF,TGCGCCAGCAATTCCAGGGATCCGAAGAACACTGAAGCTTTCTTT
TRBJ2-2,TRBD2,TRBV29-1,.,CSAEDVGTSGGTGELFF,TGCAGCGCTGAAGATGTAGGGACTAGCGGGGGGACCGGGGAGCTGTTTTTT
TRBJ1-6,.,TRBV7-2,many,CASLASRFSPLHF,TGTGCCAGCCTGGCCTCCCGCTTTTCACCCCTCCACTTT
TRBJ1-6,TRBD1,TRBV7-2,many,CASSFPHRGVISPLHF,TGTGCCAGCAGCTTTCCCCACAGGGGGGTAATCTCACCCCTCCACTTT
TRBJ1-2,TRBD1,TRBV6-2/TRBV6-3,many,CASIVTGTNYGYTF,TGTGCCAGCATCGTGACAGGGACAAACTATGGCTACACCTTC
TRBJ2-1,.,TRBV12-3/TRBV12-4,.,CASSFWGGANNEQFF,TGTGCCAGCAGTTTTTGGGGGGGGGCGAACAATGAGCAGTTCTTC
TRBJ2-2,.,TRBV10-3,few,CAISTSGGAGELFF,TGTGCCATCAGTACGTCAGGGGGGGCCGGGGAGCTGTTTTTT
TRBJ1-5,.,TRBV2,many,CASSDGSNQPQHF,TGTGCCAGCAGTGATGGGAGCAATCAGCCCCAGCATTTT
TRBJ2-2,.,TRBV6-2/TRBV6-3,.,CASSYGIATGELSF,TGTGCCAGCAGTTATGGTATAGCGACCGGGGAGCTGTCTTTT
TRBJ1-1,.,TRBV6-2/TRBV6-3,many,CASSRGLGAFF,TGTGCCAGCAGCCGGGGCCTGGGAGCTTTCTTT
TRBJ1-2,.,TRBV7-8,many,CASSWGTDYGYTF,TGTGCCAGCAGCTGGGGGACGGATTATGGCTACACCTTC
TRBJ2-1,.,TRBV12-3/TRBV12-4,many,CASSLVDPLGEQFF,TGTGCCAGCAGTTTAGTAGACCCCTTGGGTGAGCAGTTCTTC
TRBJ2-1,.,TRBV20-1,many,CSARPPTGDYNEQFF,TGCAGTGCTAGACCACCTACGGGGGATTACAATGAGCAGTTCTTC
TRBJ2-7,TRBD1,TRBV7-9,many,CASSLVPGQGHYEQYF,TGTGCCAGCAGCTTAGTGCCGGGACAGGGACACTACGAGCAGTACTTC
TRBJ2-2,.,TRBV5-1,many,CASSRRDGPRDTGELFF,TGCGCCAGCAGCCGTCGAGACGGACCTCGCGACACCGGGGAGCTGTTTTTT
TRBJ1-5,.,TRBV20-1,.,CSARGPRREGNQPQHF,TGCAGTGCTAGAGGCCCCCGCAGGGAGGGCAATCAGCCCCAGCATTTT
TRBJ1-4,TRBD1,TRBV3-1,.,CAGSQIGTGGEKLFF,TGTGCCGGCAGCCAAATCGGGACAGGCGGTGAAAAACTGTTTTTT
TRBJ1-5,.,TRBV30,many,CAWSVARAGKGNQPQHF,TGTGCCTGGAGTGTAGCCAGGGCGGGGAAAGGCAATCAGCCCCAGCATTTT
TRBJ2-5,TRBD1,TRBV5-1,.,CASRTGLGETQYF,TGCGCCAGTAGGACAGGGCTTGGAGAGACCCAGTACTTC
TRBJ2-2,.,TRBV29-1,.,CSVVGGTNTGELFF,TGCAGCGTTGTTGGGGGCACGAACACCGGGGAGCTGTTTTTT
TRBJ2-1,.,TRBV9,many,CASSTLGPEQFF,TGTGCCAGCAGCACATTAGGTCCCGAGCAGTTCTTC
TRBJ1-1,.,TRBV4-1,.,CASSQEGRGNTEAFF,TGCGCCAGCAGCCAAGAGGGCAGGGGAAACACTGAAGCTTTCTTT
TRBJ1-1,.,TRBV9,many,CASSVAMVSTEAFF,TGTGCCAGCAGCGTTGCTATGGTGAGCACTGAAGCTTTCTTT
TRBJ1-5,.,TRBV6-2/TRBV6-3,few,CASSYAGINQPQHF,TGTGCCAGCAGTTACGCGGGCATTAACCAGCCCCAGCATTTT
TRBJ1-2,.,TRBV2,many,CASSLVLLGYTF,TGTGCCAGCAGCTTGGTCCTTCTAGGCTACACCTTC
TRBJ2-7,.,TRBV20-1,.,CSARGGGNGEQYF,TGCAGTGCTAGGGGGGGGGGCAACGGCGAGCAGTACTTC
TRBJ1-1,.,TRBV29-1,many,CSVERTARNTEAFF,TGCAGCGTTGAGAGGACGGCCAGGAACACTGAAGCTTTCTTT
TRBJ1-2,.,TRBV20-1,many,CSARGDGGYGYTF,TGCAGTGCAAGGGGGGACGGCGGGTATGGCTACACCTTC
TRBJ2-5,TRBD2,TRBV25-1,.,CASSESGGLAANEQYF,TGTGCCAGCAGTGAATCCGGGGGACTAGCGGCGAATGAGCAGTACTTC
TRBJ1-5,.,TRBV5-1,many,CASSLLGARGQPQHF,TGCGCCAGCAGCCTACTGGGGGCGAGGGGTCAGCCCCAGCATTTT
TRBJ2-7,.,TRBV28,many,CASSVSNYEQYF,TGTGCCAGCAGTGTCTCTAACTACGAGCAGTACTTC
TRBJ1-5,TRBD1,TRBV6-2/TRBV6-3,.,CASSYRTGRGPQHF,TGTGCCAGCAGTTACCGGACAGGGCGAGGGCCCCAGCATTTT
TRBJ2-7,TRBD2,TRBV12-3/TRBV12-4,many,CASSGTSGLAGTYEQYF,TGTGCCAGCAGTGGAACGAGCGGACTAGCGGGAACCTACGAGCAGTACTTC
TRBJ2-3,TRBD1,TRBV6-2/TRBV6-3,few,CASSLRQGGDTQYF,TGTGCCAGCAGTTTACGACAGGGGGGCGATACGCAGTATTTT
TRBJ2-1,.,TRBV30,many,CAWRDGSSYNEQFF,TGTGCCTGGAGGGACGGGAGCTCCTACAATGAGCAGTTCTTC
TRBJ2-5,.,TRBV18,many,CASSYRDQETQYF,TGTGCCAGCTCGTATCGGGACCAAGAGACCCAGTACTTC
TRBJ2-1,TRBD2,TRBV28,many,CASSLPGTSIYEQFF,TGTGCCAGCAGCTTACCCGGGACTAGTATCTATGAGCAGTTCTTC
TRBJ2-1,TRBD2,TRBV11-2,many,CASSLALRGGPSYNEQFF,TGTGCCAGCAGCTTAGCGCTACGCGGGGGGCCCTCCTACAATGAGCAGTTCTTC
TRBJ1-4,.,TRBV7-9,.,CASSLVRNLNEKLFF,TGTGCCAGCAGCTTAGTAAGGAACCTTAATGAAAAACTGTTTTTT
TRBJ2-3,TRBD2,TRBV7-2,many,CASSLPGTSGSHFTDTQYF,TGTGCCAGCAGCTTGCCTGGGACTAGCGGCAGCCACTTCACAGATACGCAGTATTTT
TRBJ1-1,.,TRBV15,many,CATSSYKNTEAFF,TGTGCCACCAGCAGCTACAAGAACACTGAAGCTTTCTTT
TRBJ2-1,.,TRBV2,many,CAGQGYNEQFF,TGTGCCGGCCAGGGGTACAATGAGCAGTTCTTC
TRBJ1-2,.,TRBV5-1,many,CASSLGALNNYGYTF,TGCGCCAGCAGCTTGGGAGCCCTTAATAACTATGGCTACACCTTC
TRBJ2-5,.,TRBV20-1,many,CSARGTDGDRETQYF,TGCAGTGCTAGGGGGACGGACGGAGACCGGGAGACCCAGTACTTC
TRBJ2-3,.,TRBV2,many,CASSVGTSYYTDTQYF,TGTGCCAGCAGTGTGGGGACAAGCTATTACACAGATACGCAGTATTTT
TRBJ2-2,.,TRBV7-7,.,CASSLEWNTGELFF,TGTGCTAGCAGCTTAGAGTGGAACACCGGGGAGCTGTTTTTT
TRBJ2-1,TRBD1,TRBV24-1,many,CATSDFVRGRVVNEQFF,TGTGCCACCAGTGATTTCGTAAGGGGGCGGGTTGTCAATGAGCAGTTCTTC
TRBJ1-3,TRBD1,TRBV6-1,.,CASKGQRSGNTIYF,TGTGCCAGCAAGGGACAGCGCTCTGGAAACACCATATATTTT
TRBJ2-6,.,TRBV7-3,.,CASSPLEGLPGANVLTF,TGTGCCAGCAGCCCACTTGAAGGGCTTCCTGGGGCCAACGTCCTGACTTTC
TRBJ1-2,.,TRBV6-2/TRBV6-3,many,CASSNTTSYGYTF,TGTGCCAGCAGTAACACGACATCCTATGGCTACACCTTC
TRBJ1-5,.,TRBV7-2,few,CASSLWRQNYQPQHF,TGTGCCAGCAGCTTATGGCGACAGAATTATCAGCCCCAGCATTTT
TRBJ2-3,TRBD2,TRBV2,many,CASRQPRLAVSTDTQYF,TGTGCCAGCAGACAGCCCCGACTAGCGGTGAGCACAGATACGCAGTATTTT
TRBJ2-6,.,TRBV7-2,few,CASSLFGGPGANVLTF,TGTGCCAGCAGCTTATTTGGGGGTCCTGGGGCCAACGTCCTGACTTTC
TRBJ1-2,.,TRBV20-1,many,CSVRVTAGTLDYGYTF,TGCAGTGTAAGGGTGACGGCAGGGACATTGGACTATGGCTATACCTTC
TRBJ2-1,.,TRBV2,few,CASSEARQGVDYNEQFF,TGTGCCAGCAGTGAAGCAAGGCAGGGAGTTGATTACAATGAGCAGTTCTTC
TRBJ2-2,.,TRBV20-1,few,CSAGKTGELFF,TGCAGTGCTGGAAAAACCGGGGAGCTGTTTTTT